This T cell receptor beta chain appears in the sequencing data of a study of persistence of HIV-infected CD4 T cells (dated by TCRdb to about 2020). About the study as a whole: The median time participants had been on suppressive ART was under 10 years. Peripheral blood samples of up to roughly 200 mL were collected at multiple time points, except for two participants, who underwent leukapheresis at a single time point. The study isolated CMV- and HIV-1 Gag-responding CD4+ T cells from ART-treated individuals to examine antigen-driven clonal expansion of HIV-1-infected cells. The clonality of all cells in each sorted population was measured by TCRbeta sequencing, and the clonality of infected cells was measured by proviral sequencing. Cross-participant TCR cluster analysis included roughly eight participants for CMV and about seven participants for Gag.

This clone was detected once. Which antigen it targets is not known. Qualities for individual bases were not recorded, and no much larger clone is one base off. In light of the paper, this sample's treatment or condition label describes: suppressive antiretroviral therapy. A pool of overlapping 15-mer peptides from HIV-1 Gag, at around 1 ug per peptide per mL, was used to stimulate the cells. Responding CD4+ T cells were sorted by upregulation of both CD40 ligand and CD69. Participants were HIV-1-infected adults who started suppressive ART during chronic infection. Participants had undetectable plasma HIV-1 RNA below 50 copies/mL for at least 4 years. To be included, a participant needed positive CMV serology and a CD4+ T cell count above 400 cells/uL. Before stimulation, PBMCs were isolated using density centrifugation and depleted of CD8+ T cells. CD8-depleted PBMCs were stimulated for 15 to 20 hours with anti-CD28/CD49d costimulation, CD40-blocking antibody and enfuvirtide to prevent new infections. Cell sorting was done on a Beckman Coulter MoFlo Legacy or XDP sorter, and dead cells were excluded with propidium iodide. The QIAamp DNA Mini Kit was used for genomic DNA extraction from samples above one million cells, and the Quick-DNA Microprep Kit was used otherwise.

At the junction V is shortened by 0 bases and J by 5 bases, with 20 bases in between. From its cysteine to its phenylalanine, the CDR3 spans 17 amino acids. This entry keeps only the CDR3 DNA: 51 bases, framed from base 1. CDR1 and CDR2, per the germline V gene, are SGHDN and FVKESK. TCRbeta repertoires were sequenced from genomic DNA with the immunoSEQ hsTCRB assay version 4 in survey mode. Genomic DNA was diluted to around 10 ng/uL, and up to roughly 1 ug per sample was used for TCRbeta sequencing. Per the source publication's procedure: Analysis of the TCRbeta data was done in ImmunoSeq Analyzer 3.0, and diversity was computed on productive nucleotide rearrangements. Using the Immunarch R package, lower-bound TCR diversity was estimated with the improved Chao index and clonality was estimated with the Gini coefficient. Different nucleotide rearrangements encoding the same CDR3beta amino acid sequence were counted as distinct clonotypes. Differential abundance analysis found TCRbeta sequences that were significantly enriched in antigen-responding cells compared with anti-CD3/anti-CD28-activated cells. GLIPH2 clustered TCRs by predicted peptide-MHC specificity, both within individual participants and across merged participant data sets. TCRdb's version of the immuneACCESS table is confined to in-frame rearrangements and falls short of the full clone set. An unresolved V gene accounts for under half of the shortfall where checked; the remainder is of unknown origin. The DNA gave D and trimming, while V, J and clone size come from that table. The sample has about 13,000 clones on record, 60% to 80% of them singletons. The biggest ten clones account for 6.9% of the sample.

Paper-wide results and their limitations: Within the same sorted populations, TCR oligoclonality correlated with proviral oligoclonality. TCRbeta richness in CMV- and Gag-responding cells was significantly lower than in anti-CD3/anti-CD28-responding cells; CMV-responding cells had higher oligoclonality than CD3/CD28-stimulated and Gag-responding cells. Few individuals were included in the study, and only a limited range of antigens was tested. Restriction of bulk TCR analyses to the rare CMV-responding cells that actually carried HIV-1 proviruses was not possible. Enrichment of degenerate expanded CDR3beta sequences was found in antigen-responding cells, suggesting convergent selection of CD4+ responses to CMV and Gag.

The chain links TRBV14 with TRBJ2-7, with a tentative D gene TRBD1 over 5 matching bases. The sequencing used CD4+ T cells sorted from PBMCs after roughly 18-hour stimulation, collected from a patient who received antiretroviral therapy. Read against the paper, the sample's cell subset or site label means: CD40L+CD69+ CD4 T cells responding to HIV-1 Gag peptides. The source is an adult man with HIV who was CMV-seropositive. Read as DNA, the sequence is TGTGCCAGCAGCCAAGAGTTCGGTAGGGGCAGTGCCGACGAGCAGTACTTC. Translated, it reads CASSQEFGRGSADEQYF.